Listed below are T cell receptor beta chains from one sample, sequenced in a study of blood T cell repertoires in COVID-19. Assay used: immunoSEQ multiplex PCR; TCRdb lists only in-frame clones, some missing. Counted here are roughly 250,000 clones, 83% occurring once; the ten biggest clones make up around 3.3%. The specimen was PBMCs or T cells enriched from blood (not recorded which). The origin of the receptors is a woman aged 40 to 50 who had been exposed to COVID-19. The CDR3 runs from the conserved cysteine through the conserved F or W. Each record gives: clone size, V gene, J gene, D gene, CDR3 protein, CDR3 DNA. A D gene is named only where the DNA matches it firmly. Some rows have no size entry. The others give once, few or many, or a class for an expanded clone.

abundance: medium-sized; v_gene: TRBV2; j_gene: TRBJ1-5; d_gene: TRBD1; CDR3aa: CASRDDRGNQPQHF; CDR3nt: TGTGCCAGCAGAGACGACAGGGGAAATCAGCCCCAGCATTTT
abundance: once; v_gene: TRBV6-2/TRBV6-3; j_gene: TRBJ1-2; d_gene: -; CDR3aa: CASSSAVVYRFYTF; CDR3nt: TGTGCCAGCAGCTCCGCGGTGGTTTACAGGTTCTACACCTTC
abundance: -; v_gene: TRBV18; j_gene: TRBJ2-3; d_gene: TRBD1; CDR3aa: CASSISTNQGVDTQYF; CDR3nt: TGTGCCAGCTCAATTTCGACTAATCAGGGGGTGGATACGCAGTATTTT
abundance: -; v_gene: TRBV24-1; j_gene: TRBJ2-3; d_gene: TRBD2; CDR3aa: CATSDTLAGGLTDTQYF; CDR3nt: TGTGCCACCAGTGACACACTAGCGGGGGGGCTCACAGATACGCAGTATTTT
abundance: -; v_gene: TRBV21-1; j_gene: TRBJ1-5; d_gene: -; CDR3aa: CAAVWGLYSNQPQHF; CDR3nt: TGTGCCGCCGTATGGGGCCTTTATAGCAATCAGCCCCAGCATTTT
abundance: -; v_gene: TRBV9; j_gene: TRBJ1-1; d_gene: -; CDR3aa: CASSFGQKNTEAFF; CDR3nt: TGTGCCAGCAGCTTTGGACAGAAGAACACTGAAGCTTTCTTT
abundance: few; v_gene: TRBV2; j_gene: TRBJ1-1; d_gene: -; CDR3aa: CASSGDRYYTEAFF; CDR3nt: TGTGCCAGCAGTGGCGACAGGTACTACACTGAAGCTTTCTTT
abundance: -; v_gene: TRBV6-5; j_gene: TRBJ1-1; d_gene: -; CDR3aa: CASSYPAAGANTEAFF; CDR3nt: TGTGCCAGCAGTTACCCCGCGGCAGGGGCGAACACTGAAGCTTTCTTT
abundance: -; v_gene: TRBV5-5; j_gene: TRBJ1-2; d_gene: TRBD1; CDR3aa: CASSRQGQYYGYTF; CDR3nt: TGTGCCAGCAGCCGACAGGGTCAGTACTATGGCTACACCTTC
abundance: -; v_gene: TRBV28; j_gene: TRBJ1-1; d_gene: -; CDR3aa: CASSFLRGIGGEAFF; CDR3nt: TGTGCCAGCAGTTTTTTAAGGGGCATCGGGGGTGAAGCTTTCTTT
abundance: -; v_gene: TRBV27; j_gene: TRBJ1-5; d_gene: -; CDR3aa: CASRSSNQPQHF; CDR3nt: TGTGCCAGCAGGAGTAGCAATCAGCCCCAGCATTTT
abundance: -; v_gene: TRBV18; j_gene: TRBJ2-7; d_gene: -; CDR3aa: CASTAGVAGEGEQYF; CDR3nt: TGTGCCAGCACCGCAGGGGTTGCAGGGGAGGGCGAGCAGTACTTC
abundance: -; v_gene: TRBV19; j_gene: TRBJ1-2; d_gene: -; CDR3aa: CASSIEESTNGYTF; CDR3nt: TGTGCCAGTAGTATAGAGGAATCAACTAATGGCTACACCTTC
abundance: -; v_gene: TRBV7-2; j_gene: TRBJ1-1; d_gene: -; CDR3aa: CASSLRVTEAFF; CDR3nt: TGTGCCAGCAGCTTGAGGGTGACTGAAGCTTTCTTT
abundance: -; v_gene: TRBV6-2/TRBV6-3; j_gene: TRBJ2-3; d_gene: TRBD2; CDR3aa: CASSKLAGFLDETDTQYF; CDR3nt: TGTGCCAGCAGTAAACTAGCGGGGTTCTTGGATGAAACAGATACGCAGTATTTT
abundance: -; v_gene: TRBV6-6; j_gene: TRBJ2-4; d_gene: -; CDR3aa: CASSSALVKNIQYF; CDR3nt: TGTGCCAGCAGCTCTGCGTTAGTCAAAAACATTCAGTACTTC
abundance: -; v_gene: TRBV11-2; j_gene: TRBJ2-1; d_gene: TRBD2; CDR3aa: CASSLAVAGGNNEQFF; CDR3nt: TGTGCCAGCAGCTTAGCGGTAGCGGGGGGAAACAATGAGCAGTTCTTC
abundance: -; v_gene: TRBV15; j_gene: TRBJ1-5; d_gene: -; CDR3aa: CATSNHGQGSNQPQHF; CDR3nt: TGTGCCACCAGCAACCACGGGCAGGGTAGCAATCAGCCCCAGCATTTT
abundance: -; v_gene: TRBV9; j_gene: TRBJ2-1; d_gene: -; CDR3aa: CASSGTAGNNEQFF; CDR3nt: TGTGCCAGCAGCGGGACTGCGGGAAACAATGAGCAGTTCTTC
abundance: -; v_gene: TRBV6-5; j_gene: TRBJ2-7; d_gene: TRBD2; CDR3aa: CASRKGLAGDYEQYF; CDR3nt: TGTGCCAGCAGGAAGGGACTAGCGGGGGACTACGAGCAGTACTTC
abundance: -; v_gene: TRBV12-3/TRBV12-4; j_gene: TRBJ1-1; d_gene: -; CDR3aa: CASSFPQDTEAFF; CDR3nt: TGTGCCAGCAGTTTCCCTCAGGACACTGAAGCTTTCTTT
abundance: -; v_gene: TRBV5-5; j_gene: TRBJ1-4; d_gene: TRBD1; CDR3aa: CASSWDRAKEKLFF; CDR3nt: TGTGCCAGCAGCTGGGACAGGGCTAAGGAAAAACTGTTTTTT